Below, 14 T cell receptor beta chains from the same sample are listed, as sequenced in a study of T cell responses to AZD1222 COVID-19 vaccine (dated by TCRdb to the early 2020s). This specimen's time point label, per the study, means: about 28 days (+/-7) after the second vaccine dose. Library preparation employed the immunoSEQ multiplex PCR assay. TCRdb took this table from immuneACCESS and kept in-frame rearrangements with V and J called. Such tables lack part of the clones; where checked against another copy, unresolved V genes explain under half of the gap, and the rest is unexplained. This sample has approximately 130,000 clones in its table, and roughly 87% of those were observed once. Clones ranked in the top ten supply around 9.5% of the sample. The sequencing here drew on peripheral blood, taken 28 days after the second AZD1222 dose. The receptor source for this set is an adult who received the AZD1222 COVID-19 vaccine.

CDR3 loop: CASSLGQGAHSPTYEQYF. The CDR3 nucleotides read TGCGCCAGCAGCCTGGGACAGGGGGCGCACTCACCAACCTACGAGCAGTACTTC. The chain is built from TRBV5-1 and TRBJ2-7, with 12 nucleotides matching TRBD1. CDR3 length: 18 amino acids. The junction had 13 bases not matched to a gene; V was cut back by 4 bases and J by 2 bases. CDR1 is SGHRS and CDR2 is YFSETQ in the germline V gene.

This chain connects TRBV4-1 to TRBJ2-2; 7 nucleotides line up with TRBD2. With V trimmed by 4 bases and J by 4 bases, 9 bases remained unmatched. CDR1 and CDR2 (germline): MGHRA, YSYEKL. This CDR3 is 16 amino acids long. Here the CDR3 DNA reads TGCGCCAGCAGCCGCTTAAGCGGGACGGGCACCGGGGAGCTGTTTTTT. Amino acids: CASSRLSGTGTGELFF.

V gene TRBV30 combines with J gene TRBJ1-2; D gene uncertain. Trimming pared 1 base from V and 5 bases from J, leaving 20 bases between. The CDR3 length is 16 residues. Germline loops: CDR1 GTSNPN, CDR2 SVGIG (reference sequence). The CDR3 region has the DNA TGTGCCTGGAGTGCGACTTCGGCCACAATCATATATGGCTACACCTTC. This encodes CAWSATSATIIYGYTF.

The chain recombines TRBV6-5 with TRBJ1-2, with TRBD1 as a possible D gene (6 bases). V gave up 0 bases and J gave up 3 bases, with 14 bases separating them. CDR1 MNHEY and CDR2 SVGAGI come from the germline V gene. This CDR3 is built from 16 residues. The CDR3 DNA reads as TGTGCCAGCAGTTACTCGGCGCAGGGGTGGGACTATGGCTACACCTTC. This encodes CASSYSAQGWDYGYTF.

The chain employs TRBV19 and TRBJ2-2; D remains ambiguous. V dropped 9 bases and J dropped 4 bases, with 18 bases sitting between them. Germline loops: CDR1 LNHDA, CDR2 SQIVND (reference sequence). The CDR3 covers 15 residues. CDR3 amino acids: CASKDGSARTGELFF. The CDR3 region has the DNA TGTGCCAGCAAGGACGGATCCGCGCGCACCGGGGAGCTGTTTTTT.

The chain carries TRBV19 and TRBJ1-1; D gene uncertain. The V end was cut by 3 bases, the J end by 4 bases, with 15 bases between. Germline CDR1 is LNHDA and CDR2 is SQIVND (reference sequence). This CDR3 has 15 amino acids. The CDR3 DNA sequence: TGTGCCAGTAGTATGATCCCAGGAATAGGCACTGAAGCTTTCTTT. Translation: CASSMIPGIGTEAFF.

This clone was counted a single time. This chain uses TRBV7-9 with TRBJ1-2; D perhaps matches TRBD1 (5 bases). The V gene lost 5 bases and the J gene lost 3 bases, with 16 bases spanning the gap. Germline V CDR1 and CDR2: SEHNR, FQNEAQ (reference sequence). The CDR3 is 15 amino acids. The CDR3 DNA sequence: TGTGCCAGCAGCAGAGGTGGGACCCGGGACTATGGCTACACCTTC. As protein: CASSRGGTRDYGYTF.

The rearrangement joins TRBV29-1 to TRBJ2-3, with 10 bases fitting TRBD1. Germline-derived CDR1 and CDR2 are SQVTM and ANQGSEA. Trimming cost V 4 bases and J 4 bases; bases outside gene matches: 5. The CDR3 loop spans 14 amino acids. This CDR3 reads CSVGPTGGADTQYF. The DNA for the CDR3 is TGCAGCGTTGGTCCGACAGGGGGCGCAGATACGCAGTATTTT.

The CDR3 coding sequence is TGTGCCAGCAGTTTCCAATCCCTCCGGGACAGGGTGAGGCAGCCCCAGCATTTT. Residues: CASSFQSLRDRVRQPQHF. The J gene is TRBJ1-5, the V gene TRBV2; the match to TRBD1 covers 9 bases. V shed 5 bases, J shed 7 bases, and the junction held 18 bases outside the gene matches. Germline V gives CDR1 SNHLY, CDR2 FYNNEI. The CDR3 loop spans 18 amino acids.

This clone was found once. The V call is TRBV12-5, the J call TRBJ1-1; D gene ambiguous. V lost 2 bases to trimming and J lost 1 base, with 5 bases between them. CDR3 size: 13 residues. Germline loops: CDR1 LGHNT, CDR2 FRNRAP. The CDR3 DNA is TGTGCTAGTGGTTTGTGGTCGAACACTGAAGCTTTCTTT. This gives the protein CASGLWSNTEAFF.

For the CDR3, the DNA is TGTGCCATCAGTGAGTCGATACTGCAGTACGAGCAGTACTTC. Translation: CAISESILQYEQYF. The J gene is TRBJ2-7, the V gene TRBV10-3; no firm D call. The CDR3 is 14 amino acids. Germline-derived CDR1 and CDR2 are ENHRY and SYGVKD. V lost 0 bases and J lost 4, with 10 bases in between.

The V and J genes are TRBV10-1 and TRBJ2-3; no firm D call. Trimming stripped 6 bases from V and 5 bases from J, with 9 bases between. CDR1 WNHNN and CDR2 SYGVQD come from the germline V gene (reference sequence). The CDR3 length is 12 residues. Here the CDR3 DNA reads TGCGCCAGCAGCCCTACCCGAGATACGCAGTATTTT. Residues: CASSPTRDTQYF.

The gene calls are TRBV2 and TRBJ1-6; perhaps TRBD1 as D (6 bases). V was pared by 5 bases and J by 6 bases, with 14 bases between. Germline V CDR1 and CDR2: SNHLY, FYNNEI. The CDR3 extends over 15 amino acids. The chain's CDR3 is CASSRHRVANSPLHF. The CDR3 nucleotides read TGTGCCAGCAGTCGCCACAGGGTTGCTAATTCACCCCTCCACTTT. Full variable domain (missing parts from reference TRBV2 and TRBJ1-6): EPEVTQTPSHQVTQMGQEVILRCVPISNHLYFYWYRQILGQKVEFLVSFYNNEISEKSEIFDDQFSVERPDGSNFTLKIRSTKLEDSAMYFCASSRHRVANSPLHFGNGTRLTVT.

CDR3 sequence reads: CASSIVPRDGIYYGYTF. The CDR3 DNA reads as TGTGCCAGTAGTATAGTTCCCCGGGACGGCATCTATTATGGCTACACCTTC. The V and J genes are TRBV19 and TRBJ1-2; maybe TRBD1 (5 bases). CDR1 LNHDA and CDR2 SQIVND come from the germline V gene (reference sequence). Trimming took off 1 base at V and 5 bases at J, with 20 bases between the two ends. This CDR3 has 17 residues.